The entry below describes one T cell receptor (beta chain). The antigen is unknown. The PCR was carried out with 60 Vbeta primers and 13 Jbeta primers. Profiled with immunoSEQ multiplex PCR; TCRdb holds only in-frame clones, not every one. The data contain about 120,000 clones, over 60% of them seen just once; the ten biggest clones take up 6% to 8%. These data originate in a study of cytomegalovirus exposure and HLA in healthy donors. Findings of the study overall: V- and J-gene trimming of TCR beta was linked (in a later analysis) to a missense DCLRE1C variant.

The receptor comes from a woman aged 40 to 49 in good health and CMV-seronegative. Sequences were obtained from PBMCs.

The CDR3: CASSFSTGGVTDTQYF. CDR3 nucleotide sequence: TGTGCCAGCAGCTTCTCGACAGGTGGTGTCACAGATACGCAGTATTTT. The rearrangement links TRBV11-2 to TRBJ2-3, with a possible D match to TRBD1 (6 bases). CDR1 is SGHAT and CDR2 is FQNNGV in the germline V gene. This CDR3 has 16 residues. Trimming shortened V by 3 bases and J by 2 bases, and 15 bases separated the two germline ends.